These 18 T cell receptor beta chains were all obtained from the same sample, sequenced in a study of patients and donors after allogeneic stem cell transplantation. Each CDR3 protein is one row after TCRdb ran MiXCR on the RT-PCR reads. The table has hundreds of thousands of distinct CDR3 sequences, 35% to 45% seen once. The sequencing input was blood, either unsorted or a sorted T cell fraction (not recorded which). These receptors all come from a human donor who was either an allogeneic HSCT recipient or a stem cell or donor lymphocyte infusion donor (not recorded which). It is not recorded whose cells these are; they may come from a transplant donor.

Turning to this clonotype: Germline and junction disagree at one end, which may indicate a read error. This chain joins TRBV7-9 and TRBJ1-1; tentative D call: TRBD1 (6 bases). CDR1 is SEHNR and CDR2 is FQNEAQ in the germline V gene (reference sequence). This CDR3 contains 13 residues. The chain's CDR3 is CASSPETGPVLFF. As DNA, the CDR3 is TGTGCCAGCAGCCCAGAGACAGGCCCGGTCCTATTTTTT.

The chain has TRBV28 and TRBJ2-7; D gene unclear. This CDR3 region has 11 residues. Trimming left V 3 bases short and J 6 bases short, with 6 bases between. Germline V CDR1 and CDR2: MDHEN, SYDVKM. The CDR3 protein is CASSFRFEQYF. CDR3 DNA sequence: TGTGCCAGCAGTTTTAGATTCGAGCAGTACTTC.

The rearrangement links TRBV28 to TRBJ2-7; D remains ambiguous. The CDR3 has 14 residues. V was clipped by 6 bases and J by 1 base, with 13 bases between them. Germline loops: CDR1 MDHEN, CDR2 SYDVKM. The CDR3 is CASSSHDRSYEQYF. The DNA for the CDR3 is TGTGCCAGCAGCTCTCATGACCGTTCCTACGAGCAGTACTTC.

In its sample, this clonotype was seen a few times. The CDR3 DNA is TGCAGCGTTGGGTACAATGAGCAGTTCTTC. Amino acids: CSVGYNEQFF. V and J are TRBV29-1 and TRBJ2-1; D call uncertain. The CDR3 contains 10 residues. The V gene's germline CDR1 is SQVTM and CDR2 ANQGSEA. With 4 bases removed from V and 4 bases from J, the gap between germline ends came to 2 bases.

The J gene is TRBJ1-1, the V gene TRBV29-1, with 8 positions matching TRBD1. Germline-derived CDR1 and CDR2 are SQVTM and ANQGSEA. The ends lost 7 bases at V and 1 base at J; junction bases unmatched: 5. This CDR3 has 13 amino acids. The CDR3 sequence: CSARTGPNTEAFF. CDR3 DNA sequence: TGCAGCGCCCGGACAGGGCCGAACACTGAAGCTTTCTTT.

This chain connects TRBV11-2 to TRBJ1-2; weak D call: TRBD1 (5 bases). The CDR3 sequence is 15 residues long. The V end lost 0 bases, the J end lost 4 bases, and 12 bases lay between the germline ends. Per the germline V gene, CDR1 is SGHAT and CDR2 is FQNNGV. In DNA form, the CDR3 reads TGTGCCAGCAGCTTAGATTCCACCGGGGGCTATGGCTACACCTTC. Translation: CASSLDSTGGYGYTF.

This chain connects TRBV6-5 to TRBJ1-6, with TRBD1 as a possible D gene (5 bases). The CDR3 has 12 amino acids. Trimming left V 8 bases short and J 8 bases short, with 10 bases between. CDR1 MNHEY and CDR2 SVGAGI come from the germline V gene. The CDR3 nucleotides are TGTGCCAGCCGGGGGAGGTATTCACCCCTCCACTTT. Amino acids: CASRGRYSPLHF.

The chain joins TRBV29-1 to TRBJ2-1, with D uncertain. CDR3 size: 15 residues. Germline CDR1 and CDR2: SQVTM and ANQGSEA. The germline V and J ends were trimmed by 5 bases and 6 bases, with 20 bases remaining between them. The CDR3 loop reads CSVLPRSRFFNEQFF. Here the CDR3 DNA reads TGCAGCGTTCTTCCCCGCAGCCGATTCTTCAATGAGCAGTTCTTC.

The V call is TRBV20-1, the J call TRBJ2-3, with 8 bases fitting TRBD1. Germline assignment: CDR1 DFQATT and CDR2 SNEGSKA (reference sequence). The CDR3 is made up of 15 amino acids. With V trimmed by 5 bases and J by 3 bases, 10 bases remained unmatched. CDR3 nucleotides: TGCAGTGCTCGGAGCCGGACAGGGCTGACAGATACGCAGTATTTT. Protein sequence: CSARSRTGLTDTQYF.

This chain connects TRBV7-3 to TRBJ1-6, with D hard to call. V dropped 2 bases and J dropped 7 bases, with 12 bases sitting between them. The CDR3 totals 15 residues. CDR1 is SGHTA, CDR2 FQGTGA, per germline. This CDR3 reads CASSLGQAENSPLHF. The CDR3 region has the DNA TGTGCCAGCAGCTTAGGCCAGGCCGAAAATTCACCCCTCCACTTT.

In its sample, this clonotype was seen a few times. The chain carries TRBV7-3 and TRBJ1-3; 7 bases match TRBD1. After removal of 3 bases from V and 4 bases from J, the junction contained 3 bases not matched to a gene. Germline CDR1 and CDR2: SGHTA and FQGTGA. This CDR3 region has 14 residues. The CDR3 loop reads CASSLTGTGNTIYF. The CDR3 DNA is TGTGCCAGCAGCTTGACAGGGACCGGAAACACCATATATTTT.

The chain is built from TRBV5-1 and TRBJ2-7; 8 nucleotides match TRBD1. The germline gives CDR1 SGHRS, CDR2 YFSETQ. The ends lost 1 base at V and 5 bases at J; junction bases unmatched: 5. The CDR3 runs 14 residues. The CDR3: CASSLLTGDDEQYF. The CDR3 bases are TGCGCCAGCAGCTTGTTGACAGGGGACGACGAGCAGTACTTC.

The chain links TRBV6-5 to TRBJ1-1; perhaps TRBD1 as D (5 bases). CDR3 length: 13 residues. Trimming pared 7 bases from V and 1 base from J, leaving 10 bases between. The V gene's germline CDR1 is MNHEY and CDR2 SVGAGI. The CDR3 reads CASNLGRNTEAFF. In DNA form, the CDR3 reads TGTGCCAGCAACCTGGGACGGAACACTGAAGCTTTCTTT.

The rearrangement joins TRBV18 to TRBJ1-4; D gene unclear. CDR1 and CDR2 from the germline V gene are KGHSH and LQKENI. V was trimmed by 3 bases and J by 6 bases, leaving 11 bases between them. This CDR3 is built from 14 residues. This chain's CDR3 is CASSPTDIDEKLFF. The CDR3 nucleotides are TGTGCCAGCTCACCCACAGACATTGATGAAAAACTGTTTTTT.

J is TRBJ2-3 and V is TRBV20-1; D unresolved. CDR1 and CDR2 from the germline V gene are DFQATT and SNEGSKA (reference sequence). This CDR3 is built from 12 residues. Between the trimmed V and J ends, which lost 0 bases and 8 bases, there was a span of 9 bases. CDR3 nucleotides: TGCAGTGCTAGAGATCTGCGCGGTACGCAGTATTTT. Translated, it gives CSARDLRGTQYF.

The genes are TRBV12-3 or TRBV12-4 and TRBJ2-1; possible D gene TRBD2, 5 bases. Trimming took off 3 bases at V and 1 base at J, with 10 bases between the two ends. The CDR3 length is 15 residues. DNA for the CDR3: TGTGCCAGCAGTTTTTACGGGAAGTCCTACAATGAGCAGTTCTTC. It codes for CASSFYGKSYNEQFF.

The V gene is TRBV7-8, the J gene TRBJ2-3; 7 bases map to TRBD2. Looked up from germline, CDR1 is SGHVS and CDR2 is FQNEAQ. V shed 5 bases, J shed 2 bases, and the junction held 7 bases outside the gene matches. The CDR3 sequence is 15 residues long. Here the CDR3 reads CASSPAGTNTDTQYF. The CDR3 region has the DNA TGTGCCAGCAGCCCGGCAGGGACTAACACAGATACGCAGTATTTT.

About this clonotype: An end of the junction does not agree with germline; a read error may underlie this. The chain employs TRBV4-3 and TRBJ2-3; no clear D. Looked up from germline, CDR1 is LGHNA and CDR2 is YSLEER. There are 14 residues in the CDR3. The CDR3 reads CPSSQATGTDTQYF. As DNA, the CDR3 is TGCCCCAGCAGCCAAGCAACAGGCACAGATACGCAGTATTTT.